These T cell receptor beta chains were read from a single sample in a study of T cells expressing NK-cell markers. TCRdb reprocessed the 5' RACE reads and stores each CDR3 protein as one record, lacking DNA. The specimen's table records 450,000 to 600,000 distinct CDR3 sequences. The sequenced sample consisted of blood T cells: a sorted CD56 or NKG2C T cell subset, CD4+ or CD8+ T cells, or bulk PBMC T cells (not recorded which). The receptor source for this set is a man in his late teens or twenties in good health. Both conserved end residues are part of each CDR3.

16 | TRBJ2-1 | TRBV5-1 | CASSEPPGLSYNEQFF
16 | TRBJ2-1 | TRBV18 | CASSLVGVGSSNEQFF
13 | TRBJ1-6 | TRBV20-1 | CSARSRGEAPLHF
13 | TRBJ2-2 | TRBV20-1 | CSLGREDTGELFF
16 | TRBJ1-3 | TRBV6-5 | CASSSTGQRTGNTIYF
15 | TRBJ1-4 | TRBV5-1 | CASSLEGQGLEKLFF
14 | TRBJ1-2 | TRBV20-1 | CSARTETRIYGYTF
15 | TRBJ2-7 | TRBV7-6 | CASSALGGKAHEQYF
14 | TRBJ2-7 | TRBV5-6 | CASSSTLINYEQYF
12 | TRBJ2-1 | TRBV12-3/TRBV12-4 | CASRDGAGEQFF
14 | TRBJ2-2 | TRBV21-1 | CASLGRTNTGELFF
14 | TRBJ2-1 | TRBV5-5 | CASSIPGQYNEQFF
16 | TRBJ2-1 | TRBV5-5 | CASSAGTSGRGDEQFF
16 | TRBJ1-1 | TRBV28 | CASSHAGTGDFFEAFF
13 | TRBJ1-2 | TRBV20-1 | CSARQGVRDGYTF
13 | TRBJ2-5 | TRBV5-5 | CASTTGAAETQYF
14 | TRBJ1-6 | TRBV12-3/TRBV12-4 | CASSLTTGSSPLHF
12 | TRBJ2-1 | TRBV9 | CASSTGSNEQFF
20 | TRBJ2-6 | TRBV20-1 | CSARGRGQGAASSGANVLTF
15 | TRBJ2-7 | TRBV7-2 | CASSPPNTGYNEQYF
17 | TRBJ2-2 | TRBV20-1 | CSARSPRGKNYAGELFF
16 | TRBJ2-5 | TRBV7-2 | CASSFRGLAVGETQYF
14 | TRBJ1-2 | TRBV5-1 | CASSLEAANYGYTF
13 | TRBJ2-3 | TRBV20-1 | CSAKTQGTDTQYF
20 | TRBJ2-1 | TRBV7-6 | CASSLILRTSELSSYNEQFF
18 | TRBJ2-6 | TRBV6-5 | CASSYVGVRSSGANVLTF
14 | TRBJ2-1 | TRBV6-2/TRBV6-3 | CASSYLGSNNEQFF
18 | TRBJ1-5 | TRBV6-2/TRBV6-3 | CASSTRDRRVYSNQPQHF
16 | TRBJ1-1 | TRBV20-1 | CSASESRDIMNTEAFF
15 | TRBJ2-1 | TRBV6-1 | CASRVAGASDNEQFF
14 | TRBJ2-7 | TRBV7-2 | CASSLETGDYEQYF
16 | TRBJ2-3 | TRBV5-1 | CASSLVTGSGTDTQYF
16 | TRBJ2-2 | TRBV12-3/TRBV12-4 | CASSLALLENTGELFF
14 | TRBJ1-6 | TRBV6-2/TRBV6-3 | CASRPTGERSPLHF
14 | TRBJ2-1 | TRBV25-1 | CASSEPLGYNEQFF
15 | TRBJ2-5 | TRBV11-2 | CASSLDGQAQETQYF
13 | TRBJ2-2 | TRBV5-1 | CASSLSIMRELFF
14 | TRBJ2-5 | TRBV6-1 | CASRWTTDQETQYF
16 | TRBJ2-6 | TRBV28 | CASGRGALSGANVLTF
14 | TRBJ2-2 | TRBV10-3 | CAISDPGTTGELFF
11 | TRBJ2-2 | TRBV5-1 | CASTEHGELFF
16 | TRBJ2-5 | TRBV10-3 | CAISDVLDSRVGTQYF
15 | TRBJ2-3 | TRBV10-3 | CAISESGLDTDTQYF
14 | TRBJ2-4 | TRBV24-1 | CATSDSSDRNIQYF
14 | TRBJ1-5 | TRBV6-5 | CASLNGGTGSPQHF
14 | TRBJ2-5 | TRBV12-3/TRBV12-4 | CASSPGTGGETQYF
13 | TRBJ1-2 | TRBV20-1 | CSARGGENYGYTF
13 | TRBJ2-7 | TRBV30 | CAWSPEPSYEQYF
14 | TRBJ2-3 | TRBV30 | CAWSPGLGTDTQYF
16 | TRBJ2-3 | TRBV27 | CASSFGTRGQTDTQYF
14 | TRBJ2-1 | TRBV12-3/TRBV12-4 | CASTGLANYNEQFF